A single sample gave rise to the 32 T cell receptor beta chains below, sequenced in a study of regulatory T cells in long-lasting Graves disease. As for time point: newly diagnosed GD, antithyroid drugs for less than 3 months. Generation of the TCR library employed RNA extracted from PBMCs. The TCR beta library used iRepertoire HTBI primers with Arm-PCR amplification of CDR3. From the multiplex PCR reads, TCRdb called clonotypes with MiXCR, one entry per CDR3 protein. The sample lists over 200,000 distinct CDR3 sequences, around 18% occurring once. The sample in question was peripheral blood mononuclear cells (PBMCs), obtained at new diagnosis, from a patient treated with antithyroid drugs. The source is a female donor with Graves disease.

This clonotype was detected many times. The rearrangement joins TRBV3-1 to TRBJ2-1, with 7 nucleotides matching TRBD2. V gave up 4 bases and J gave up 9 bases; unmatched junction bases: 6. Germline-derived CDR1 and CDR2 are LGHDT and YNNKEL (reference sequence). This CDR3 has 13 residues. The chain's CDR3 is CASSPGLGAEQFF. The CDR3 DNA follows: TGTGCCAGCAGCCCTGGACTAGGGGCTGAGCAGTTCTTC.

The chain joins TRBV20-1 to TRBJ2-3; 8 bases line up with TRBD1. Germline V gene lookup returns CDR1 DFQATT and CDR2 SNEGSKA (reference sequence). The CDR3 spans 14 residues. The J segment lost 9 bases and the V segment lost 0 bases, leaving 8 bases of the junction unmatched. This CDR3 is CSAREDAGTGTQYF. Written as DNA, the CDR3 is TGCAGTGCTAGAGAAGACGCGGGGACAGGCACGCAGTATTTT.

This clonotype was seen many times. DNA for the CDR3: TGCAGTGCTAGAGATCTAAGGGGGGGCACAGATACGCAGTATTTT. Its protein product is CSARDLRGGTDTQYF. V is TRBV20-1 and J is TRBJ2-3; D possibly matches TRBD1 or TRBD2 (6 bases each). Germline-derived CDR1 and CDR2 are DFQATT and SNEGSKA (reference sequence). V was trimmed by 0 bases and J by 1 base, leaving 11 bases between them. CDR3 length equals 15 residues.

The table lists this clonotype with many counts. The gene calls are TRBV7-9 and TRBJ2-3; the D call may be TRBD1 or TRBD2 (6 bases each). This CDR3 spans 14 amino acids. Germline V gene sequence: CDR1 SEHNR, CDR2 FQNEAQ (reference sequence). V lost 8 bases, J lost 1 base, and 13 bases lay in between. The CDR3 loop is CASSRGRRTDTQYF. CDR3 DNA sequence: TGTGCCAGCTCCCGGGGGCGGCGCACAGATACGCAGTATTTT.

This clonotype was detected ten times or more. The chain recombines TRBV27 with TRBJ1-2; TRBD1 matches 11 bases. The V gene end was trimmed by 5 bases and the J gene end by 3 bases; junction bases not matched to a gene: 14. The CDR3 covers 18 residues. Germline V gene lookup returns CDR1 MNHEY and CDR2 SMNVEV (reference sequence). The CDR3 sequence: CASSPLSRRTGGDYGYTF. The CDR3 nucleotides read TGTGCCAGCAGTCCCCTCTCCCGCAGGACAGGGGGCGACTATGGCTACACCTTC.

CDR3 protein: CASSFTATDTQYF. For the CDR3, the DNA is TGTGCCAGCAGCTTTACAGCCACAGATACGCAGTATTTT. The chain recombines TRBV5-4 with TRBJ2-3; no clear D. The CDR3 covers 13 residues. CDR1 and CDR2 from the germline V gene are SGHNT and YYREEE (reference sequence). The V end lost 2 bases, the J end lost 2 bases, and 6 bases lay between the germline ends.

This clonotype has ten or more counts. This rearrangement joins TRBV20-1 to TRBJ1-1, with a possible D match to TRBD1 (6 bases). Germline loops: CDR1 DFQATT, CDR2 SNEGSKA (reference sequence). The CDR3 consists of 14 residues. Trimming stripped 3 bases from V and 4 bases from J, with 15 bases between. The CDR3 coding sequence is TGCAGTGCTAGTTCGGGGGCATCACGCACTGAAGCTTTCTTT. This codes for CSASSGASRTEAFF.

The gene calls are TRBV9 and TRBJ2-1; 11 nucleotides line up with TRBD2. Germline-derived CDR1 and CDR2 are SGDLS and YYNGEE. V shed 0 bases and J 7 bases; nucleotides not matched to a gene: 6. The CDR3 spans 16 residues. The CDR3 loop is CASSVEGTSGGNEQFF. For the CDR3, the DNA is TGTGCCAGCAGCGTAGAGGGGACTAGCGGAGGAAATGAGCAGTTCTTC.

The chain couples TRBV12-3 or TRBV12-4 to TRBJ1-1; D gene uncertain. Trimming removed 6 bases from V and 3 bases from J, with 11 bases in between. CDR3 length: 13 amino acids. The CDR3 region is CASRQDGYTEAFF. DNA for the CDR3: TGTGCCAGCAGGCAGGACGGCTACACTGAAGCTTTCTTT.

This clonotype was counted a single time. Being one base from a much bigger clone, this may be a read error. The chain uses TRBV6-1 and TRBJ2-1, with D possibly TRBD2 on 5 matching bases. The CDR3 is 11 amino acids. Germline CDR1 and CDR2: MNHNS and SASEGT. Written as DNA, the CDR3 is TGTGCCAGCGAGATCGGGAATGGGCAGTTCTTC. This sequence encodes CASEIGNGQFF.

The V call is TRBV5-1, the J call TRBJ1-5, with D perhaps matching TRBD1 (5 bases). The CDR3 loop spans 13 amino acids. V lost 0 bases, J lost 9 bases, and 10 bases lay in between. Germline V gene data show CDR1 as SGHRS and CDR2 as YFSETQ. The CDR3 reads CASSLAGRGPQHF. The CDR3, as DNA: TGCGCCAGCAGCTTGGCGGGGCGCGGGCCCCAGCATTTT.

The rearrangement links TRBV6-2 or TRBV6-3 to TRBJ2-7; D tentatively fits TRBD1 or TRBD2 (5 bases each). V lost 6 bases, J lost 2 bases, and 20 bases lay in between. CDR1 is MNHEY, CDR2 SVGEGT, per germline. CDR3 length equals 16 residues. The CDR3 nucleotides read TGTGCCAGCAGACCCGGACTCGAAAGGACAACCTACGAGCAGTACTTC. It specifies CASRPGLERTTYEQYF.

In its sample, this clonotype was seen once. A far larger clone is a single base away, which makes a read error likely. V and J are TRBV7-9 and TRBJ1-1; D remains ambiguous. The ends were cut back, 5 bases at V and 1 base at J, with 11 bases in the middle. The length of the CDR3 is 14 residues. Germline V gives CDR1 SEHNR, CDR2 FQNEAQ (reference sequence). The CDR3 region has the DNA TGTGCCAGCAGCCCCGTCGGGCCGAACACTGAAGCTTTCTTT. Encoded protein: CASSPVGPNTEAFF.

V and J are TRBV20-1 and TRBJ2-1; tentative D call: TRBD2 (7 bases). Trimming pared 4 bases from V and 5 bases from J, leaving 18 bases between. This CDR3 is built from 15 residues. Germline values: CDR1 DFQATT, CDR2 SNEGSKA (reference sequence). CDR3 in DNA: TGCAGTGCTATGGGGGGGCCTCTAGCGGACAATGAGCAGTTCTTC. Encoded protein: CSAMGGPLADNEQFF.

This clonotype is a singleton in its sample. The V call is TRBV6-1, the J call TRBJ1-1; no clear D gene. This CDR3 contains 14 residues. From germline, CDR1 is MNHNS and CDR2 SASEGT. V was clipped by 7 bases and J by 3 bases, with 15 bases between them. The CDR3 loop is CASNLLEGYTEAFF. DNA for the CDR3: TGTGCCAGCAACCTTTTGGAAGGGTACACTGAAGCTTTCTTT.

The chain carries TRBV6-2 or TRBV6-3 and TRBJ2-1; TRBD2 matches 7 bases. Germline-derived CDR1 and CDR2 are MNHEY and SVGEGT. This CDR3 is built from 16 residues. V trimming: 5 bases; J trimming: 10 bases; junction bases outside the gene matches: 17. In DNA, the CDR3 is TGTGCCAGCAGTGGCCAAACTCGGACTAGTAAAAGCGAGCAGTTCTTC. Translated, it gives CASSGQTRTSKSEQFF.

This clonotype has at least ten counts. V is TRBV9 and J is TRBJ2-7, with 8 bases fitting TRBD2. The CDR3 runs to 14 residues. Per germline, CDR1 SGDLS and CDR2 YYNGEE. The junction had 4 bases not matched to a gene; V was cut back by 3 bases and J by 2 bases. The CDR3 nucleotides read TGTGCCAGCAGCGAGAGCGGGGGAGCCTACGAGCAGTACTTC. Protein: CASSESGGAYEQYF.

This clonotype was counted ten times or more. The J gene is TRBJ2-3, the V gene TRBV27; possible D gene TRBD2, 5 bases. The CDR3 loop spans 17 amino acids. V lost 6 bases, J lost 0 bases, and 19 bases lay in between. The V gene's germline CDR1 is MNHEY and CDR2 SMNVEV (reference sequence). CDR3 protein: CASSPLANRASTDTQYF. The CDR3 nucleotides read TGTGCCAGCAGCCCCTTAGCGAACCGAGCTAGCACAGATACGCAGTATTTT.

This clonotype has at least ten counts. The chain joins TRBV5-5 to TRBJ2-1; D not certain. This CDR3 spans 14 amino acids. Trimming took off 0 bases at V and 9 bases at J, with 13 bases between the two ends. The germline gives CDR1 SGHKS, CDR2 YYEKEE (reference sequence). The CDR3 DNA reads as TGTGCCAGCAGCTTGGCCATAGGAGACATTGAGCAGTTCTTC. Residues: CASSLAIGDIEQFF.

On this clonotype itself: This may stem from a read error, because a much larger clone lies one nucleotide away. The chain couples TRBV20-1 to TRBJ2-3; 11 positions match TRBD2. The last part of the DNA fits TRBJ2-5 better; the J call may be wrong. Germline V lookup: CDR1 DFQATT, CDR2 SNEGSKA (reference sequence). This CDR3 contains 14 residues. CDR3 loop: CSARGSGRGENQYF. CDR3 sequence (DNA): TGCAGTGCTAGGGGTAGCGGGAGGGGAGAGAACCAGTACTTC.

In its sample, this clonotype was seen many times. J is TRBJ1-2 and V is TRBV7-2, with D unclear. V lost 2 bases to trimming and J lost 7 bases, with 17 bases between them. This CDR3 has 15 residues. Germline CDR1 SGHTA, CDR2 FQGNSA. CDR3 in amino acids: CASSLNLAGTSGYTF. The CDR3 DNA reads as TGTGCCAGCAGCTTAAATTTGGCAGGAACGAGTGGCTACACCTTC.

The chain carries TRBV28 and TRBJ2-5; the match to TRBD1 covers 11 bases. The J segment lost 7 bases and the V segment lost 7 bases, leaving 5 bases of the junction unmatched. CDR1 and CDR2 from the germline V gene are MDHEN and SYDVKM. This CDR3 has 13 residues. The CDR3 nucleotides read TGTGCCAGCAAGGACAGGGGGCGGGTGACCCAGTACTTC. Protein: CASKDRGRVTQYF. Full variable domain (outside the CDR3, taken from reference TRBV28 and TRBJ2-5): DVKVTQSSRYLVKRTGEKVFLECVQDMDHENMFWYRQDPGLGLRLIYFSYDVKMKEKGDIPEGYSVSREKKERFSLILESASTNQTSMYLCASKDRGRVTQYFGPGTRLLVL.

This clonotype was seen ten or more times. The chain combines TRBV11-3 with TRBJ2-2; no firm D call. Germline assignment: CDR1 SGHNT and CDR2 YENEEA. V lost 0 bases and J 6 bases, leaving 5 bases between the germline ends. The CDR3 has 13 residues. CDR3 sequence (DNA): TGTGCCAGCAGCTTAGAGGCATCCGGGGAGCTGTTTTTT. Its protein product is CASSLEASGELFF.

The CDR3 bases are TGCGCCAGCAGCCCCCGGTCCGGGGATGAGCAGTTCTTC. Protein product: CASSPRSGDEQFF. The gene calls are TRBV5-1 and TRBJ2-1; TRBD2 is a possible D gene (5 bases). The CDR3 extends over 13 amino acids. Trimming shortened V by 4 bases and J by 8 bases, and 13 bases separated the two germline ends. Germline assignment: CDR1 SGHRS and CDR2 YFSETQ.

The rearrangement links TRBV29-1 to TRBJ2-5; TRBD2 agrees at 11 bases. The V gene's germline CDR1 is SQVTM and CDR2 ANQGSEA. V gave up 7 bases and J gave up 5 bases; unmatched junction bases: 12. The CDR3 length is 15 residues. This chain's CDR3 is CSARLSGRATETQYF. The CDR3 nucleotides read TGCAGCGCTAGACTTAGCGGGAGGGCCACGGAGACCCAGTACTTC.

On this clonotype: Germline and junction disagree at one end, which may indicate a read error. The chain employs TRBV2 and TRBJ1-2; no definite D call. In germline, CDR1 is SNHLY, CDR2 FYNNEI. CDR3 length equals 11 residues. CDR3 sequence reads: CASRRNYGCTF. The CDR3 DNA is TGTGCCAGCAGACGCAACTATGGCTGCACCTTC.

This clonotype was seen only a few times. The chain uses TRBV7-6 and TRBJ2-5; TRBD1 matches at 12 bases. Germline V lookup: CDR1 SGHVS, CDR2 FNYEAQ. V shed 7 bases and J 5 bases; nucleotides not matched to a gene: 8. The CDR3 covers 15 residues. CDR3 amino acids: CASTSGTGGGETQYF. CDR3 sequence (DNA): TGTGCCAGCACCTCCGGGACAGGGGGCGGGGAGACCCAGTACTTC.

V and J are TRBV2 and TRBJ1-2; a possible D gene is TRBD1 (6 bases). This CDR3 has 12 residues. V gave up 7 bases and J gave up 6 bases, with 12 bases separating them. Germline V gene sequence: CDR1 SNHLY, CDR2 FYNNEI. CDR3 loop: CASTGGRDGYTF. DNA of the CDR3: TGTGCCAGCACCGGGGGGCGAGATGGCTACACCTTC.

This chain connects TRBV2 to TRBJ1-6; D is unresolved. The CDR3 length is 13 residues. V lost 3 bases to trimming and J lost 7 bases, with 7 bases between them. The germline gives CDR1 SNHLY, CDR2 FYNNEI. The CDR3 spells CASSDRWNSPLHF. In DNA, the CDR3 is TGTGCCAGCAGTGACCGGTGGAATTCACCCCTCCACTTT.

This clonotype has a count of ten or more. The CDR3 nucleotides are TGTGCCAGCAGTGCCCCCCGGGGAATGAACACTGAAGCTTTCTTT. Translated, it gives CASSAPRGMNTEAFF. This chain connects TRBV28 to TRBJ1-1; D remains ambiguous. The CDR3 totals 15 residues. Germline CDR1 reads MDHEN; CDR2 reads SYDVKM. The V end was cut by 5 bases, the J end by 0 bases, with 13 bases between. Full variable domain (rest looked up from reference TRBV28 and TRBJ1-1): DVKVTQSSRYLVKRTGEKVFLECVQDMDHENMFWYRQDPGLGLRLIYFSYDVKMKEKGDIPEGYSVSREKKERFSLILESASTNQTSMYLCASSAPRGMNTEAFFGQGTRLTVV.

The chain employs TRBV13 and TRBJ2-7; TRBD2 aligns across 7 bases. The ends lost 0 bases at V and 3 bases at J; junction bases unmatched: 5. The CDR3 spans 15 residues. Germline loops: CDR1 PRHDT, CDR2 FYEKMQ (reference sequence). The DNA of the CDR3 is TGTGCCAGCAGCTTAGGGCTAGCGGCCCACTACGAGCAGTACGTC. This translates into CASSLGLAAHYEQYV.

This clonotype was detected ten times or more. CDR3 DNA: TGTGCCAGTAGTATAGATTCCGCCGGGGGAAGCTCCTACGAGCAGTACTTC. Protein product: CASSIDSAGGSSYEQYF. This sequence joins TRBV19 and TRBJ2-7, with D possibly being TRBD2 (6 bases). V was clipped by 0 bases and J by 0 bases, with 15 bases between them. Looked up from germline, CDR1 is LNHDA and CDR2 is SQIVND (reference sequence). The CDR3 runs 17 residues.